Below are 15 T cell receptor beta chains sequenced from a single sample in a study of blood T cells in healthy people across ages. A second PCR of 7 to 11 cycles used a sample-barcoded 5' primer and a J-beta primer mix. Using its own MiXCR run on the 5' RACE reads, TCRdb lists one record per CDR3 protein. The sample has some 1,800,000 distinct CDR3 sequences, roughly two fifths seen once. The sample comprised blood. The receptors were gathered from a human donor in good health.

The chain recombines TRBV9 with TRBJ2-3; the match to TRBD2 covers 8 bases. Germline lookup yields CDR1 SGDLS and CDR2 YYNGEE. This CDR3 has 15 amino acids. Unmatched junction bases numbered 4, after V lost 0 bases and J lost 4 bases. The CDR3 bases are TGTGCCAGCAGCGTAGACCAGCGGGGGCCAGATACGCAGTATTTT. As protein: CASSVDQRGPDTQYF.

To note about this clonotype: An end of the junction does not agree with germline; a read error may underlie this. This sequence joins TRBV27 and TRBJ1-2; TRBD1 might be the D (5 bases). CDR1 and CDR2 (germline): MNHEY, SMNVEV (reference sequence). CDR3 length: 14 residues. CDR3 sequence (DNA): TGTGCCAGCAGTCTACGACAGACTAACTATGGCTGCACCTTC. Protein sequence: CASSLRQTNYGCTF.

The genes are TRBV4-3 and TRBJ2-3; 8 nucleotides align to TRBD2. This CDR3 is 15 amino acids long. Per germline, CDR1 LGHNA and CDR2 YSLEER. The trim removed 1 base at V and 4 bases at J, leaving 4 bases unmatched. CDR3 coding DNA: TGCGCCAGCAGCCAAGGCGGGCGGGGGGCAGATACGCAGTATTTT. It yields the protein CASSQGGRGADTQYF.

The genes are TRBV7-9 and TRBJ2-1, with TRBD1 as a possible D gene (6 bases). Trimming took 3 bases from V and 4 from J, leaving 13 bases between them. CDR3 length equals 15 residues. In germline, CDR1 is SEHNR, CDR2 FQNEAQ (reference sequence). In DNA, the CDR3 is TGTGCCAGCAGCTTTCCAGGGGTGGAATACAATGAGCAGTTCTTC. Protein sequence: CASSFPGVEYNEQFF.

The sample holds a few counts of this clonotype. V and J are TRBV5-1 and TRBJ2-3; TRBD1 might be the D (6 bases). The CDR3 loop spans 15 amino acids. V lost 2 bases to trimming and J lost 4 bases, with 14 bases between them. CDR1 is SGHRS, CDR2 YFSETQ, per germline. The CDR3 sequence: CASSLQGSPPDTQYF. The CDR3 DNA sequence: TGCGCCAGCAGCTTACAGGGCTCTCCTCCAGATACGCAGTATTTT.

In its sample, this clonotype was seen a few times. The V and J genes are TRBV10-3 and TRBJ1-5; no firm D call. Germline lookup yields CDR1 ENHRY and CDR2 SYGVKD. The CDR3 contains 14 residues. Trimming cost V 4 bases and J 1 base, with 8 bases left between them. CDR3 sequence (DNA): TGTGCCATCAGTGGGACCCAGAGCAATCAGCCCCAGCATTTT. It yields the protein CAISGTQSNQPQHF.

This clonotype was seen a few times. The chain couples TRBV9 to TRBJ2-7; TRBD1 is a possible D gene (5 bases). Trimming pared 3 bases from V and 1 base from J, leaving 17 bases between. This CDR3 spans 16 amino acids. Germline V gives CDR1 SGDLS, CDR2 YYNGEE. CDR3 nucleotide sequence: TGTGCCAGCAGCGCGGGTAGTGACAGAGTGTCCTACGAGCAGTACTTC. Amino acids: CASSAGSDRVSYEQYF.

This chain uses TRBV4-3 with TRBJ2-5; 8 bases fit TRBD2. Germline values: CDR1 LGHNA, CDR2 YSLEER. The junction had 9 bases not matched to a gene; V was cut back by 4 bases and J by 2 bases. The CDR3 consists of 16 residues. The CDR3 here is CASSRLLAEGQETQYF. DNA of the CDR3: TGCGCCAGCAGCCGATTACTAGCGGAGGGGCAAGAGACCCAGTACTTC.

The DNA for the CDR3 is TGTGCCAGCAGGGCGGTCGGTCGGAGAGGGCTAGCGGGGGTAGTTGAGCAGTTCTTC. Translated: CASRAVGRRGLAGVVEQFF. The chain links TRBV12-3 or TRBV12-4 to TRBJ2-1; 10 bases are shared with TRBD2. V dropped 6 bases and J dropped 9; count of bases not matched to a gene: 23. The CDR3 is 19 amino acids.

The table lists this clonotype with a count of one. The rearrangement joins TRBV20-1 to TRBJ2-5; 12 nucleotides align to TRBD2. Germline CDR1 and CDR2: DFQATT and SNEGSKA (reference sequence). The CDR3 extends over 17 amino acids. The V segment lost 0 bases and the J segment 3 bases; nucleotides outside the gene matches: 8. CDR3 residues: CSARDWLAGGPEETQYF. CDR3 nucleotides: TGCAGTGCTAGAGATTGGCTAGCGGGGGGGCCAGAAGAGACCCAGTACTTC.

The table lists this clonotype with a count of one. This rearrangement joins TRBV4-3 to TRBJ2-3; 11 bases agree with TRBD2. CDR3 size: 20 residues. The junction had 17 bases not matched to a gene; V was cut back by 4 bases and J by 2 bases. CDR1 and CDR2 from the germline V gene are LGHNA and YSLEER. In nucleotides, the CDR3 is TGCGCCAGCAGCCGACCGGGACTAGCGGCTACCCGAAACTCCACAGATACGCAGTATTTT. Translated: CASSRPGLAATRNSTDTQYF.

This sequence joins TRBV4-1 and TRBJ2-3, with D perhaps TRBD2 (6 bases). Germline CDR1 and CDR2: MGHRA and YSYEKL. The CDR3 covers 12 residues. The ends were cut back, 2 bases at V and 14 bases at J, with 14 bases in the middle. Written as DNA, the CDR3 is TGCGCCAGCAGCCAAATCGGGACTGAGCCGTATTTT. The encoded protein is CASSQIGTEPYF.

The rearrangement uses TRBV10-3 and TRBJ1-5; TRBD1 might be the D (5 bases). Trimming removed 2 bases from V and 5 bases from J, with 7 bases in between. Germline CDR1 reads ENHRY; CDR2 reads SYGVKD. The CDR3 runs 13 residues. CDR3 DNA sequence: TGTGCCATCAGTGAGATGGGGGATCAGCCCCAGCATTTT. Translated, it gives CAISEMGDQPQHF.

J is TRBJ2-7 and V is TRBV15; D may correspond to TRBD1 or TRBD2 (5 bases each). The germline V gene encodes CDR1 LNHNV and CDR2 YYDKDF (reference sequence). This CDR3 is 15 amino acids long. Deletions cut 3 bases from V and 2 bases from J, with 14 bases between. Here the CDR3 reads CATSSGRDLTYEQYF. CDR3 DNA sequence: TGTGCCACCAGCAGTGGACGGGACCTCACCTACGAGCAGTACTTC.

In this sample, this clonotype turned up many times. This chain joins TRBV6-6 and TRBJ2-7; D gene ambiguous. Germline V lookup: CDR1 MNHNY, CDR2 SVGAGI (reference sequence). V was clipped by 5 bases and J by 3 bases, with 14 bases between them. This CDR3 is 14 amino acids long. The CDR3 DNA reads TGTGCCAGCAGTCAAGACCCCCCCTACTACGAGCAGTACTTC. Protein: CASSQDPPYYEQYF.